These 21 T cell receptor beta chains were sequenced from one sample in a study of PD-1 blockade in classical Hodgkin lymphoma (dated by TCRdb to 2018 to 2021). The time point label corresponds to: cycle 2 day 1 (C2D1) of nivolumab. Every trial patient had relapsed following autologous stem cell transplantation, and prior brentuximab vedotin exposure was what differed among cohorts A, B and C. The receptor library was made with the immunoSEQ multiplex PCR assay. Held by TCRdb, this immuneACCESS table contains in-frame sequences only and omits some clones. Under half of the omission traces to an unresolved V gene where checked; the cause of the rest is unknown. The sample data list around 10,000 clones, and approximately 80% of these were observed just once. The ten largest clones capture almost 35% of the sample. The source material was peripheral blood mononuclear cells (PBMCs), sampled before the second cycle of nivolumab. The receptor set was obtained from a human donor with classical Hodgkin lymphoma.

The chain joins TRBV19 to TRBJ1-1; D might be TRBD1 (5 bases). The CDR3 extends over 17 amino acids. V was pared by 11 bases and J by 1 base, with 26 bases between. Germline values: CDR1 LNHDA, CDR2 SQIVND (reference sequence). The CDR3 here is CACTGGEDSRSNTEAFF. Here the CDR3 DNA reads TGTGCCTGCACAGGAGGTGAGGATTCTCGTTCGAACACTGAAGCTTTCTTT.

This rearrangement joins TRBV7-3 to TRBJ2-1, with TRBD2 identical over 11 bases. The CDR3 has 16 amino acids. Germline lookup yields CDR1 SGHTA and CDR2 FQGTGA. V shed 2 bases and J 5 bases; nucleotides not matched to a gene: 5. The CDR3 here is CASSLGAGLADNEQFF. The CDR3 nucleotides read TGTGCCAGCAGCTTAGGAGCGGGACTAGCGGACAATGAGCAGTTCTTC.

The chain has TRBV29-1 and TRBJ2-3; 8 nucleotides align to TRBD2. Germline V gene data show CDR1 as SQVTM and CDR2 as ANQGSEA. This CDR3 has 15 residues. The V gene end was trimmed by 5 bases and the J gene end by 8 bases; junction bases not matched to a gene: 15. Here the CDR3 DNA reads TGCAGCGTTTTGGGGGGCGGGAGGAGGGAAGGTACGCAGTATTTT. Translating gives CSVLGGGRREGTQYF.

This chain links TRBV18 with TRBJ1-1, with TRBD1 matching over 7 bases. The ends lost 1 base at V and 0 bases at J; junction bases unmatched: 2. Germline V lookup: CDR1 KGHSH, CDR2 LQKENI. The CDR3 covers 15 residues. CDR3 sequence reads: CASSPRGQMNTEAFF. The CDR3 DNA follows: TGTGCCAGCTCACCACGGGGACAGATGAACACTGAAGCTTTCTTT.

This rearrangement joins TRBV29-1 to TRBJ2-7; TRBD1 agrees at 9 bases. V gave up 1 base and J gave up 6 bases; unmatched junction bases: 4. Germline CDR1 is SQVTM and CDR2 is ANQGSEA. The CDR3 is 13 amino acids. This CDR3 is CSVEGDRVFEQYF. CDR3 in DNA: TGCAGCGTTGAAGGGGACAGGGTCTTCGAGCAGTACTTC.

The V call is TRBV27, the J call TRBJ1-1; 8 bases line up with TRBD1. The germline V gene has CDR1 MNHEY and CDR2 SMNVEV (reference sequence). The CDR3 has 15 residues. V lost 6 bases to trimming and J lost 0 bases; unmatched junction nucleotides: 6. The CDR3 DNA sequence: TGTGCCAGCAGACCCCGGACAGGGATGAACACTGAAGCTTTCTTT. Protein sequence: CASRPRTGMNTEAFF.

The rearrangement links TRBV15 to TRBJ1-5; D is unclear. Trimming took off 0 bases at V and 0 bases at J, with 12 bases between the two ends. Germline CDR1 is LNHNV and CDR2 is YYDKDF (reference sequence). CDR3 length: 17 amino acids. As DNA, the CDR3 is TGTGCCACCAGCAGAGATTATCCTAGAAATAGCAATCAGCCCCAGCATTTT. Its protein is CATSRDYPRNSNQPQHF.

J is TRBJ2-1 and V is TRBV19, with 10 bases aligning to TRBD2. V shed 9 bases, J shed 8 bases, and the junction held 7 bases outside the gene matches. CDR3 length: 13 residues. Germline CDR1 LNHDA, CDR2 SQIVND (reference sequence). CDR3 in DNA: TGTGCCAGCGCGAGCGGGAGGGCAGATGAGCAGTTCTTC. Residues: CASASGRADEQFF.

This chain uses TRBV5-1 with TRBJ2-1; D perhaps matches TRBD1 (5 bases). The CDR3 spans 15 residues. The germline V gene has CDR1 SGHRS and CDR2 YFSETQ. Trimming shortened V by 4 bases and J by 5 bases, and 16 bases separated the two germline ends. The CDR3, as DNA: TGCGCCAGCAGCGGATGGGGCTTAGATAACAATGAGCAGTTCTTC. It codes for CASSGWGLDNNEQFF.

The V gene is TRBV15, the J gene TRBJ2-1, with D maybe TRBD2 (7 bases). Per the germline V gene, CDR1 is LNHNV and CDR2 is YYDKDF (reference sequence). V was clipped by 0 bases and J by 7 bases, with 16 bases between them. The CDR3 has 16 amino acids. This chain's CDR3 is CATSRERGRSGNEQFF. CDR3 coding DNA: TGTGCCACCAGCAGAGAGCGGGGGCGATCTGGGAATGAGCAGTTCTTC.

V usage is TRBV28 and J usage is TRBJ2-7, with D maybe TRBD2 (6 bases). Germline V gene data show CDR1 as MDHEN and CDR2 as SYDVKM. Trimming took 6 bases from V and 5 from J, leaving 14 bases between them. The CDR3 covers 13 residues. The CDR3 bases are TGTGCCAGCAGCATCGGGGGTCTCGACGAGCAGTACTTC. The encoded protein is CASSIGGLDEQYF. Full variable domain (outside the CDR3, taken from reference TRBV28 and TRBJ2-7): DVKVTQSSRYLVKRTGEKVFLECVQDMDHENMFWYRQDPGLGLRLIYFSYDVKMKEKGDIPEGYSVSREKKERFSLILESASTNQTSMYLCASSIGGLDEQYFGPGTRLTVT.

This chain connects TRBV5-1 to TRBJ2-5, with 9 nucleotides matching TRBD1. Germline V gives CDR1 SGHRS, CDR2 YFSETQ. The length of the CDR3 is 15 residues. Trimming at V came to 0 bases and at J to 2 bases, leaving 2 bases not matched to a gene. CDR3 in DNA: TGCGCCAGCAGCTTGGCGACAGGGGGGCAAGAGACCCAGTACTTC. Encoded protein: CASSLATGGQETQYF.

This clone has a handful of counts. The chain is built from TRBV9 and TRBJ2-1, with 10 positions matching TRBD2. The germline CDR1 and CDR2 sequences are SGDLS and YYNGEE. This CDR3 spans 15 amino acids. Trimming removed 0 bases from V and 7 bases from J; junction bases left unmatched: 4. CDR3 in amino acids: CASSVVAGGRNEQFF. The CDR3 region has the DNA TGTGCCAGCAGCGTAGTAGCGGGAGGTAGGAATGAGCAGTTCTTC.

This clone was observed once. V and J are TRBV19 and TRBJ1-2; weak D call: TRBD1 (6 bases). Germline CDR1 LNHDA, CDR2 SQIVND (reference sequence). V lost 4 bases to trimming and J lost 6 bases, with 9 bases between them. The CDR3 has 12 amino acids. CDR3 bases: TGTGCCAGTAGTACCCAGGGGCATGGCTACACCTTC. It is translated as CASSTQGHGYTF.

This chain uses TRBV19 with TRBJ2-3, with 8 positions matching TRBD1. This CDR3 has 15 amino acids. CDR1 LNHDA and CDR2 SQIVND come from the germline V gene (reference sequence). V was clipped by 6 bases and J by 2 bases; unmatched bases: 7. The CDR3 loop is CASRFGTGDTDTQYF. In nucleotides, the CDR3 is TGTGCCAGTAGATTTGGGACAGGAGACACAGATACGCAGTATTTT. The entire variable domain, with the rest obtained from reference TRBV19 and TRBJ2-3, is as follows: DGGITQSPKYLFRKEGQNVTLSCEQNLNHDAMYWYRQDPGQGLRLIYYSQIVNDFQKGDIAEGYSVSREKKESFPLTVTSAQKNPTAFYLCASRFGTGDTDTQYFGPGTRLTVL.

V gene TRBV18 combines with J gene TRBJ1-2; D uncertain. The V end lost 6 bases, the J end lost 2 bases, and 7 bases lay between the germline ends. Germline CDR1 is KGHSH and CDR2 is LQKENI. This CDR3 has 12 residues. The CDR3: CASSPPNYGYTF. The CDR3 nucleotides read TGTGCCAGCTCGCCCCCCAACTATGGCTACACCTTC. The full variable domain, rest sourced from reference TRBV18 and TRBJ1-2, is NAGVMQNPRHLVRRRGQEARLRCSPMKGHSHVYWYRQLPEEGLKFMVYLQKENIIDESGMPKERFSAEFPKEGPSILRIQQVVRGDSAAYFCASSPPNYGYTFGSGTRLTVV.

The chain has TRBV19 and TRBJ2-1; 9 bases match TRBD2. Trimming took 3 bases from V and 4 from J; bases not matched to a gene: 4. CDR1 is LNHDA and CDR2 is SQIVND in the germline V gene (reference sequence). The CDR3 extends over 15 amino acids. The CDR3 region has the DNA TGTGCCAGTAGTATCCCTAGCGGGGTGTACAATGAGCAGTTCTTC. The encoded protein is CASSIPSGVYNEQFF.

The CDR3 reads CASAYRGGYGYTF. CDR3 DNA sequence: TGTGCCAGTGCCTATAGAGGCGGCTATGGCTACACCTTC. This rearrangement joins TRBV19 to TRBJ1-2; D is undetermined. This CDR3 is built from 13 residues. The V end was cut by 8 bases, the J end by 4 bases, with 14 bases between. In germline, CDR1 is LNHDA, CDR2 SQIVND (reference sequence).

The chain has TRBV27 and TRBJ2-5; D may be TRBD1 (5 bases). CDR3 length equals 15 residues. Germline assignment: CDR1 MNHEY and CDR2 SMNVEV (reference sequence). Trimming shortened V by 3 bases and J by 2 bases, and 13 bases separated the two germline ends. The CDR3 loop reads CASSFLGAVQETQYF. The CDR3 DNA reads TGTGCCAGCAGTTTTCTAGGGGCAGTACAAGAGACCCAGTACTTC.

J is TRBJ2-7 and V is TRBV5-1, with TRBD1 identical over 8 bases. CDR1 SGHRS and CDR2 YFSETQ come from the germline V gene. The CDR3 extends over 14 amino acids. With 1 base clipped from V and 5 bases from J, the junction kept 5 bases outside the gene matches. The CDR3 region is CASSLSDRGHEQYF. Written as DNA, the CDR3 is TGCGCCAGCAGCTTGAGTGACAGGGGCCACGAGCAGTACTTC.

The CDR3 loop reads CASSLGREYRNRNTEAFF. The CDR3 bases are TGTGCCAGCAGTTTGGGCAGGGAATACCGGAACAGGAACACTGAAGCTTTCTTT. The chain recombines TRBV28 with TRBJ1-1, with D possibly matching TRBD1 (5 bases). Germline V CDR1 and CDR2: MDHEN, SYDVKM. This CDR3 contains 18 residues. Trimming cost V 3 bases and J 1 base, with 21 bases left between them.